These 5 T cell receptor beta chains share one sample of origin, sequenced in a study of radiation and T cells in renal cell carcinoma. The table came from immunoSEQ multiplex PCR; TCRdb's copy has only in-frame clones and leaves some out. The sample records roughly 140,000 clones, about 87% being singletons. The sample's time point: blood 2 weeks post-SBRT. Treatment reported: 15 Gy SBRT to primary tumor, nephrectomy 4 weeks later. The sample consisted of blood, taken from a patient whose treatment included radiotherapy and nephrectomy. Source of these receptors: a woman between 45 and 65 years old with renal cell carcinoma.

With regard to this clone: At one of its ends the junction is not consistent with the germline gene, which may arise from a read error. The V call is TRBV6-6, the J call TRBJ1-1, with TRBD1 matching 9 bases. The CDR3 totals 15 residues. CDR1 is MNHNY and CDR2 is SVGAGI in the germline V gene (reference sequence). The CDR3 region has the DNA TGTGCCGGCAGGGAACAGGGGGCAGAGAACACTGAAGCTTTCTTT. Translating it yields CAGREQGAENTEAFF.

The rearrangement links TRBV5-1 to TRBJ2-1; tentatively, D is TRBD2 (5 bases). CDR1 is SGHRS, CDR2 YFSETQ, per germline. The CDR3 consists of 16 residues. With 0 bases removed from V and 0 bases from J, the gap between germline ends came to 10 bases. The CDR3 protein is CASSLGGLSSYNEQFF. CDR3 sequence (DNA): TGCGCCAGCAGCTTGGGCGGGTTGAGCTCCTACAATGAGCAGTTCTTC.

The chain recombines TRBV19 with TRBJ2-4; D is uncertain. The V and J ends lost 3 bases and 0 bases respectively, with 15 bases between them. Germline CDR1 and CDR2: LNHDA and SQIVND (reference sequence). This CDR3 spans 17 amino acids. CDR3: CASSIPSQTLAKNIQYF. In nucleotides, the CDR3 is TGTGCCAGTAGTATCCCCTCCCAGACCCTAGCCAAAAACATTCAGTACTTC.

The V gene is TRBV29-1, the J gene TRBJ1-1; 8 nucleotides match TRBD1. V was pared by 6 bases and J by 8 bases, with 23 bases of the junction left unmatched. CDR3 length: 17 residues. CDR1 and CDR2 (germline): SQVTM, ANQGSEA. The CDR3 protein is CSVSRPQTGEGGSEAFF. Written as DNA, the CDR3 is TGCAGCGTCTCCAGACCCCAGACAGGGGAAGGGGGGTCGGAAGCTTTCTTT.

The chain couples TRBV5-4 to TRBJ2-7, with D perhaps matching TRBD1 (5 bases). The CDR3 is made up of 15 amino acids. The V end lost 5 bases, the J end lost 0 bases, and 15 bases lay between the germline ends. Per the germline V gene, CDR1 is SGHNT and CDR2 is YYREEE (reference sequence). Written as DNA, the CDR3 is TGTGCCAGCAGGTCACTCCAAGGGGCCTCCTACGAGCAGTACTTC. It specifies CASRSLQGASYEQYF.